This entry features one TCR beta chain sequence. Profiled with immunoSEQ multiplex PCR; TCRdb holds only in-frame clones, not every one. The repertoire holds 200,000 or so clones, with approximately 82% as singletons. With 2 bases clipped from V and 7 bases from J, the junction kept 7 bases outside the gene matches. The length of the CDR3 is 15 residues. CDR1 is GTSNPN and CDR2 is SVGIG in the germline V gene (reference sequence). The data derive from a study of blood T cell repertoires in COVID-19. Study as a whole: Acute and convalescent COVID-19 samples came from the United States, Italy and Spain.

The chain carries TRBV30 and TRBJ2-2, with 10 bases aligning to TRBD1. Sequencing input: peripheral blood. The sequence was collected from a man aged 40-55 years who had recovered from COVID-19. CDR3 nucleotide sequence: TGTGCCTGGAGTCTTAAGGACAGGGGGATCGGGGAGCTGTTTTTT. As protein: CAWSLKDRGIGELFF.